Below are 9 T cell receptor beta chains sequenced from a single sample in a study of T cells in Graves' hyperthyroidism and ophthalmopathy. Amplified TCR beta CDR3 regions came from RNA transcripts. The TCR CDR3 first-round RT-PCR relied on the HTBI primer set. TCRdb re-analysed the multiplex PCR reads in MiXCR, keeping a single row per CDR3 protein. The sample has a few hundred thousand distinct CDR3 sequences; approximately 18% are singletons. The specimen sequenced was blood. The receptors here all came from a woman in her forties or fifties with Graves' hyperthyroidism.

At least ten counts were recorded for this clonotype. The rearrangement links TRBV3-1 to TRBJ2-7, with D possibly matching TRBD2 (5 bases). The germline V gene has CDR1 LGHDT and CDR2 YNNKEL (reference sequence). The CDR3 has 15 residues. Between the trimmed V and J ends, which lost 0 bases and 4 bases, there was a span of 13 bases. As DNA, the CDR3 is TGTGCCAGCAGCCAAGATTTCGGCGGGTCATACGAGCAGTACGTC. This codes for CASSQDFGGSYEQYV.

This clonotype was detected many times. The chain has TRBV5-1 and TRBJ1-2; perhaps TRBD1 as D (5 bases). Per germline, CDR1 SGHRS and CDR2 YFSETQ. Between the trimmed V and J ends, which lost 0 bases and 4 bases, there was a span of 16 bases. The CDR3 extends over 16 amino acids. This chain's CDR3 is CASSLAGDPSAYGYTF. The CDR3 DNA follows: TGCGCCAGCAGCTTGGCGGGGGACCCCTCCGCCTATGGCTACACCTTC.

This clonotype was detected many times. This chain links TRBV5-1 with TRBJ2-1, with 12 bases that match TRBD2. V dropped 2 bases and J dropped 9; count of bases not matched to a gene: 6. Germline V gene sequence: CDR1 SGHRS, CDR2 YFSETQ. The CDR3 is 15 residues long. The CDR3 nucleotides read TGCGCCAGCAGCTTCCTAGCGGGAGGGGGAAGTGAGCAGTTCTTC. Protein: CASSFLAGGGSEQFF.

The chain recombines TRBV2 with TRBJ2-7, with a possible D match to TRBD2 (6 bases). The CDR3 has 16 residues. Germline-derived CDR1 and CDR2 are SNHLY and FYNNEI. Trimming removed 0 bases at V and 2 bases at J, with 14 bases between. This chain's CDR3 is CASSEAGDFSPYEQYF. DNA for the CDR3: TGTGCCAGCAGTGAAGCTGGGGACTTCTCACCCTACGAGCAGTACTTC.

Notes on this clonotype: A much larger clone is a single base away; this may be a read error. V is TRBV27 and J is TRBJ2-1; 9 nucleotides line up with TRBD1. The J call is in doubt because the DNA end fits TRBJ2-7 better. CDR1 is MNHEY and CDR2 is SMNVEV in the germline V gene (reference sequence). This CDR3 comprises 14 residues. CDR3 residues: CASSRDRDYNEQYF. CDR3 sequence (DNA): TGTGCCAGCAGTCGGGACAGGGACTACAATGAGCAGTACTTC.

This clonotype occurred many times. This chain connects TRBV5-1 to TRBJ2-1, with unresolved D. V shed 2 bases and J shed 7 bases, with 13 bases lying between them. This CDR3 region has 14 residues. Germline V lookup: CDR1 SGHRS, CDR2 YFSETQ. CDR3: CASSLGRDRNEQFF. The CDR3 nucleotides are TGCGCCAGCAGCTTAGGAAGGGATCGGAATGAGCAGTTCTTC.

This clonotype was observed at least ten times. This rearrangement joins TRBV28 to TRBJ2-7, with 9 bases fitting TRBD2. CDR1 and CDR2 (germline): MDHEN, SYDVKM. The CDR3 spans 18 residues. The V gene end was trimmed by 3 bases and the J gene end by 2 bases; junction bases not matched to a gene: 14. The CDR3 bases are TGTGCCAGCAGTTTGGGACTAGCCCTCGGGGTGGTAACCTACGAGCAGTACTTC. It specifies CASSLGLALGVVTYEQYF.

This chain links TRBV5-1 with TRBJ2-4, with D possibly matching TRBD1 (5 bases). This CDR3 is 15 amino acids long. Trimming removed 0 bases from V and 2 bases from J, with 9 bases in between. Germline V gene sequence: CDR1 SGHRS, CDR2 YFSETQ. CDR3 amino acids: CASSLVGESKNIQYF. DNA for the CDR3: TGCGCCAGCAGCTTGGTAGGGGAATCCAAAAACATTCAGTACTTC.

This clonotype has ten or more counts. The J gene is TRBJ2-5, the V gene TRBV2, with TRBD2 matching over 7 bases. J gave up 4 bases and V 4 bases, and 9 bases lay outside the gene matches. Germline values: CDR1 SNHLY, CDR2 FYNNEI. CDR3 size: 15 residues. The CDR3 DNA follows: TGTGCCAGCAGTGTGGTAGGGATAGCGGGAGAGACCCAGTACTTC. This encodes CASSVVGIAGETQYF.